This TCR beta chain is from a study of blood T cell repertoires in COVID-19. About the research overall: The study drew acute and convalescent COVID-19 samples from the United States, Italy and Spain. Sources were T cells, B-cell-depleted T cells, or PBMCs; the material itself was cDNA or gDNA.

V shed 1 base, J shed 6 bases, and the junction held 12 bases outside the gene matches. The length of the CDR3 is 17 residues. Germline CDR1 is KGHSH and CDR2 is LQKENI. Method: immunoSEQ multiplex PCR; TCRdb's copy keeps in-frame clones and lacks some. Among fewer than 200,000 clones, roughly 85% were seen once, and the ten largest hold about 3%. The sequenced sample was peripheral blood. V and J are TRBV18 and TRBJ1-2, with 9 bases that match TRBD1. The receptor's source is a human donor with acute or convalescent COVID-19. The donor label of this sample is uncertain. CDR3 residues: CASSPQEGTGSFHGYTF. CDR3 in DNA: TGTGCCAGCTCACCACAGGAAGGGACAGGGAGCTTTCATGGCTACACCTTC. The variable domain in full, with the rest retrieved from reference TRBV18 and TRBJ1-2, is NAGVMQNPRHLVRRRGQEARLRCSPMKGHSHVYWYRQLPEEGLKFMVYLQKENIIDESGMPKERFSAEFPKEGPSILRIQQVVRGDSAAYFCASSPQEGTGSFHGYTFGSGTRLTVV.